A selection of T cell receptor beta chains follows, all from one sample in a study of blood T cell repertoires in COVID-19. Profiling relied on immunoSEQ multiplex PCR, and the TCRdb table lists in-frame clones only, not all of them. In the table there are about 170,000 clones, about 86% of which are singletons. Sequencing was carried out using PBMCs or T cells enriched from blood (not recorded which). The receptors here all came from a woman between 45 and 65 years old in a cohort exposed to, infected with or recovered from COVID-19 (not recorded which). The conserved cysteine and the conserved F or W are not part of the CDR3 here.

j_call,v_call,cdr3_aa
TRBJ2-3,TRBV5-1,ASSLEVGGVGTQY
TRBJ1-1,TRBV28,ASSGFAEAF
TRBJ1-6,TRBV3-1/TRBV3-2,ASSQRGTVNSPLH
TRBJ2-7,TRBV18,ASDSGGTREQY
TRBJ1-5,TRBV4-1,ASSHPMTGYSNQPQH
TRBJ1-5,TRBV4-3,ASSQQADSYQPQH
TRBJ2-5,TRBV19,ASTDSGALGETQY
TRBJ1-1,TRBV28,ASSERGGEAVIVAF
TRBJ1-2,TRBV14,ASSPRDRGPEYGYT
TRBJ2-7,TRBV9,ASSSPGQAGEQY
TRBJ2-7,TRBV7-2,ASSSRQGSYEQY
TRBJ1-4,TRBV30,AWSVWGGISEKLF
TRBJ1-4,TRBV30,ASQVNEKLF
TRBJ2-1,TRBV19,ARKGQGLNEQF
TRBJ1-5,TRBV12-3/TRBV12-4,ASSTGGDQPQH
TRBJ2-7,TRBV7-3,ASSLGTTYEQY
TRBJ2-6,TRBV7-2,ASSSGSLSGANVLT
TRBJ1-1,TRBV4-2,ASSPIGTNANTEAF
TRBJ2-1,TRBV5-4,ASSSVLIISDYNEQF
TRBJ2-1,TRBV7-3,ASSSQPGLANEQF
TRBJ2-1,TRBV24-1,ATSDGVVNEQF
TRBJ1-3,TRBV28,ASSLGVISGNTIY
TRBJ2-1,TRBV11-3,ASSLGGGRTNEQF
TRBJ2-2,TRBV6-1,ASSEQGGVYTGELF
TRBJ1-5,TRBV5-6,ASSQQGAQPQH
TRBJ1-5,TRBV6-5,ASGTVNQPQH
TRBJ2-5,TRBV2,ASGRETQY
TRBJ2-1,TRBV11-2,ASKLAGANEQF
TRBJ2-7,TRBV19,ASSFPRQEQY
TRBJ1-4,TRBV7-8,ASSPNPPPGEKLF
TRBJ1-5,TRBV18,ASSRGETGFNQPQH
TRBJ2-1,TRBV7-2,ASHGVNEQF
TRBJ2-3,TRBV7-6,ASSNSLPGGADTQY
TRBJ1-4,TRBV28,ASSDPSTGRNEKLF
TRBJ1-1,TRBV23-1,ASSQLGHLNTEAF
TRBJ2-7,TRBV6-1,ASSEVGDYEQY
TRBJ2-5,TRBV6-2/TRBV6-3,ASSPGTSRKTQY
TRBJ1-2,TRBV13,ASSLGSGGGYT
TRBJ2-5,TRBV19,ASSLGGAGETQY